The rows below give T cell receptor beta chains drawn from one sample of a study of blood T cell repertoires in COVID-19. Some clones are missing from TCRdb's copy, which holds only in-frame ones; the method was immunoSEQ multiplex PCR. The sample lists 250,000 to 350,000 clones; 92% were seen once. The sample comprised PBMCs or T cells enriched from blood (not recorded which). Receptors originate from a woman younger than 45 who had recovered from COVID-19. The CDR3 runs from the conserved cysteine through the conserved F or W. Fields, in order: V gene, D gene, clone size, J gene, CDR3 protein, CDR3 DNA. D genes are given only for firm matches. Expanded clones get a size class; other rows say once, few or many, or leave the size out.

TRBV27	TRBD2	NA	TRBJ2-1	CASSSGLAGLEQFF	TGTGCCAGCAGTTCGGGACTAGCGGGACTTGAGCAGTTCTTC
TRBV15	NA	NA	TRBJ1-6	CATSRDPSSPLHF	TGTGCCACCAGCAGAGACCCCAGTTCACCCCTCCACTTT
TRBV11-2	TRBD2	NA	TRBJ2-7	CASSLDRPSGGAYEQYF	TGTGCCAGCAGCTTAGATCGTCCTAGCGGGGGGGCCTACGAGCAGTACTTC
TRBV7-3	TRBD1	NA	TRBJ2-7	CASSQMPGQNYEQYF	TGTGCCAGCAGTCAGATGCCGGGACAGAACTACGAGCAGTACTTC
TRBV20-1	TRBD2	NA	TRBJ2-1	CSASDRLAGGYEQFF	TGCAGTGCTAGTGATCGACTAGCGGGGGGGTATGAGCAGTTCTTC
TRBV28	TRBD1	once	TRBJ1-2	CASSSGQGTGYGYTF	TGTGCCAGCAGTTCGGGACAGGGAACCGGCTATGGCTACACCTTC
TRBV28	NA	NA	TRBJ1-2	CASSLGPGYTF	TGTGCCAGCAGTTTAGGGCCCGGCTACACCTTC
TRBV27	NA	few	TRBJ1-1	CASSFLTGNTEAFF	TGTGCCAGCAGTTTCTTGACAGGGAACACTGAAGCTTTCTTT
TRBV5-4	TRBD2	NA	TRBJ2-3	CASSLVGLAGVGTDTQYF	TGTGCCAGCAGCTTGGTCGGACTAGCGGGGGTCGGCACAGATACGCAGTATTTT
TRBV30	NA	NA	TRBJ2-7	CASDRGGGEQYF	TGTGCCTCTGACAGGGGAGGGGGCGAGCAGTACTTC
TRBV2	NA	NA	TRBJ1-1	CASSERPHGGGTEAFF	TGTGCCAGCAGTGAGAGGCCTCATGGGGGGGGTACTGAAGCTTTCTTT
TRBV4-3	TRBD2	NA	TRBJ2-1	CASSQVTSGYPYNEQFF	TGCGCCAGCAGCCAAGTGACTAGCGGGTACCCCTACAATGAGCAGTTCTTC
TRBV11-2	TRBD1	once	TRBJ2-5	CASSFNRGQETQYF	TGTGCCAGCAGCTTCAACAGGGGCCAAGAGACCCAGTACTTC
TRBV28	TRBD1	NA	TRBJ1-4	CASSPPESGGLGWTNEKLFF	TGTGCCAGCAGTCCGCCCGAATCAGGGGGCCTCGGCTGGACTAATGAAAAACTGTTTTTT
TRBV19	NA	NA	TRBJ2-7	CASSIAEIYEQYF	TGTGCCAGTAGTATAGCGGAGATCTACGAGCAGTACTTC
TRBV3-1/TRBV3-2	TRBD2	NA	TRBJ2-7	CASSPTSGRERGYEQYF	TGTGCCAGCAGCCCGACTAGCGGGAGGGAGAGAGGGTACGAGCAGTACTTC
TRBV11-1	NA	NA	TRBJ2-3	CASSSPRETDTQYF	TGTGCCAGCAGCTCCCCAAGGGAGACAGATACGCAGTATTTT
TRBV12-3/TRBV12-4	TRBD1	NA	TRBJ1-1	CASMRTGIKAFF	TGTGCCAGCATGCGGACAGGGATCAAAGCTTTCTTT
TRBV6-2/TRBV6-3	TRBD1	NA	TRBJ2-7	CASSNLGQGSSYEQYF	TGTGCCAGCAGTAACCTAGGACAGGGAAGCTCCTACGAGCAGTACTTC
TRBV11-2	TRBD1	NA	TRBJ1-1	CASSLGRKTGDRPGTEAFF	TGTGCCAGCAGCTTAGGTAGGAAGACAGGGGATAGGCCGGGTACTGAAGCTTTCTTT
TRBV11-2	NA	once	TRBJ2-3	CASSLSGVGDTQYF	TGTGCCAGCAGCCTCAGCGGCGTCGGGGATACGCAGTATTTT
TRBV3-1/TRBV3-2	NA	NA	TRBJ1-1	CASSQDNRGLDNTEAFF	TGTGCCAGCAGCCAAGATAATCGGGGGTTAGATAACACTGAAGCTTTCTTT
TRBV29-1	NA	once	TRBJ1-1	CSVGTGSLEAFF	TGCAGCGTTGGGACTGGCTCTCTAGAAGCTTTCTTT
TRBV5-5	TRBD2	NA	TRBJ2-3	CASSLRLAGSTDTQYF	TGTGCCAGCAGCTTGAGGTTAGCGGGTAGCACAGATACGCAGTATTTT
TRBV2	TRBD2	NA	TRBJ2-3	CASSERASGRTDTQYF	TGTGCCAGCAGTGAAAGGGCTAGCGGGAGGACAGATACGCAGTATTTT
TRBV3-1/TRBV3-2	NA	NA	TRBJ2-1	CASSPTTRGEQFF	TGTGCCAGCAGCCCGACCACGCGCGGTGAGCAGTTCTTC
TRBV5-1	NA	NA	TRBJ2-7	CASSLDGGSGAYEQYF	TGCGCCAGCAGCTTGGATGGGGGGTCGGGAGCCTACGAGCAGTACTTC
TRBV28	TRBD1	NA	TRBJ1-1	CASRRTGVTEAFF	TGTGCCAGCAGAAGGACAGGGGTCACTGAAGCTTTCTTT
TRBV5-1	TRBD2	NA	TRBJ2-3	CASSLGTSGGSTDTQYF	TGCGCCAGCAGCTTGGGTACTAGCGGGGGGAGCACAGATACGCAGTATTTT
TRBV7-3	TRBD2	once	TRBJ2-3	CASSLTGTSGSTDTQYF	TGTGCCAGCAGCTTAACGGGGACTAGCGGTAGCACAGATACGCAGTATTTT
TRBV27	TRBD2	NA	TRBJ2-1	CASTRGGLGYNEQFF	TGTGCCAGCACCCGGGGAGGGTTGGGATACAATGAGCAGTTCTTC
TRBV7-8	TRBD2	NA	TRBJ2-1	CASAGLAGGREQFF	TGTGCCAGCGCGGGACTAGCGGGAGGACGGGAGCAGTTCTTC
TRBV29-1	TRBD1	NA	TRBJ2-3	CSVSDRGRSTDTQYF	TGCAGCGTATCCGACAGGGGGCGCTCCACAGATACGCAGTATTTT
TRBV6-5	NA	NA	TRBJ1-2	CASKLGEGVYGYTF	TGTGCCAGCAAGCTCGGAGAGGGGGTCTATGGCTACACCTTC
TRBV27	TRBD2	NA	TRBJ2-2	CASRYGTSGRASTGELFF	TGTGCCAGCAGGTATGGGACTAGCGGGAGGGCGAGCACCGGGGAGCTGTTTTTT
TRBV11-3	TRBD1	NA	TRBJ2-1	CASSSPRDRAYNEQFF	TGTGCCAGCAGCTCCCCGCGGGACAGGGCTTACAATGAGCAGTTCTTC